This T cell receptor beta chain was obtained from a study of T cell repertoires in cytomegalovirus infection. The study's findings and limits: There were HLA-C-restricted CMV-specific TCR beta clonotypes dominating the ex vivo response.

The length of the CDR3 is 16 residues. In germline, CDR1 is LGHNA, CDR2 YNFKEQ. The junction had 5 bases not matched to a gene; V was cut back by 1 base and J by 3 bases. TCRdb called the reads again in MiXCR, with one record for every CDR3 protein. Of about 490,000 distinct CDR3 sequences listed, 26% are singletons. This clonotype was seen more than once but under ten times. What it binds is not known. V is TRBV4-2 and J is TRBJ2-1; TRBD2 matches at 8 bases. The sequence was obtained from a human donor in good health (CMV status not recorded). Some clones in this sample may be carry-over from other donors' samples. The sequenced material came from PBMCs. The CDR3 loop is CASSQVPAGDYNEQFF. The CDR3 nucleotides are TGTGCCAGCAGCCAAGTACCAGCGGGAGACTACAATGAGCAGTTCTTC.